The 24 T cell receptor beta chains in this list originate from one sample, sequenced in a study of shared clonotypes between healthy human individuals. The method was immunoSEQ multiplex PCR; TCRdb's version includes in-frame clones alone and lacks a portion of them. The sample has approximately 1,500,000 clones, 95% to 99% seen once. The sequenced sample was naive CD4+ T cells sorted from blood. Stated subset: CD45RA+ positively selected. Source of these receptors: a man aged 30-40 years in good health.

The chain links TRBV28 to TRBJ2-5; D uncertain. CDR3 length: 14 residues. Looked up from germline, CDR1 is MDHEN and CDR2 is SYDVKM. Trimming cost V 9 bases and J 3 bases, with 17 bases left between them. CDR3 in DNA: TGTGCCAGTAACTCCAATAGGCCCAAAGAGACCCAGTACTTC. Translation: CASNSNRPKETQYF.

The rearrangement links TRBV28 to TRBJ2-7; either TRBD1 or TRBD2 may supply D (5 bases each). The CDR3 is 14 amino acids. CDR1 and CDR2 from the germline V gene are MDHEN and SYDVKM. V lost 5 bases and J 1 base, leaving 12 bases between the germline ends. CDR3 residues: CASSRGFFSYEQYF. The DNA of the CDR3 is TGTGCCAGCAGTCGGGGCTTCTTTTCCTACGAGCAGTACTTC.

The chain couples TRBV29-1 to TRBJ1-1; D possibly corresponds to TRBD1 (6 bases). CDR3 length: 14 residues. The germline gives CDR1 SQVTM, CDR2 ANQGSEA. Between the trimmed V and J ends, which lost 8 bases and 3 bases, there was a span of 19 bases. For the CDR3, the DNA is TGCAGCATTAAGAGGACAGCCAGGGACACTGAAGCTTTCTTT. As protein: CSIKRTARDTEAFF.

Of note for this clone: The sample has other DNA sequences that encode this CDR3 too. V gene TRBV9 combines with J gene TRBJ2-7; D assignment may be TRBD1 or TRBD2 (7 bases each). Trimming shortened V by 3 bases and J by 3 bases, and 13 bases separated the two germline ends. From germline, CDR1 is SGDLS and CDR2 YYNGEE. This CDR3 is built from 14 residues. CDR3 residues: CASSAGQRGYEQYF. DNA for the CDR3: TGTGCCAGCAGCGCGGGACAGCGGGGCTACGAGCAGTACTTC.

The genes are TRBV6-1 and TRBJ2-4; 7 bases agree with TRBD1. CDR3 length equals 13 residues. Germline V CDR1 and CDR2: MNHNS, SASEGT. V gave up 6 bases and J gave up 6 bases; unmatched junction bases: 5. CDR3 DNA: TGTGCCAGCAGCCGTACAGGGGTAAACATTCAGTACTTC. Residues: CASSRTGVNIQYF.

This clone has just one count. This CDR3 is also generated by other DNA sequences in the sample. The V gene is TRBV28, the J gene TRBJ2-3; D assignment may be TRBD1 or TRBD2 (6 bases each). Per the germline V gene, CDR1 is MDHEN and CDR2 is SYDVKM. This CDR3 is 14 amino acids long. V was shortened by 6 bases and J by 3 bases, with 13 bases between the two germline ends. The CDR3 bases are TGTGCCAGCAGCCTAGGGGGGCCTACAGATACGCAGTATTTT. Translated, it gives CASSLGGPTDTQYF.

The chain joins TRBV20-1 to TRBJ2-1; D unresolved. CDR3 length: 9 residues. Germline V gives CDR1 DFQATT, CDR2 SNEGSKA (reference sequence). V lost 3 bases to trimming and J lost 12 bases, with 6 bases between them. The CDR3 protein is CSAREWQFF. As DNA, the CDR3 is TGCAGTGCTAGGGAATGGCAGTTCTTC.

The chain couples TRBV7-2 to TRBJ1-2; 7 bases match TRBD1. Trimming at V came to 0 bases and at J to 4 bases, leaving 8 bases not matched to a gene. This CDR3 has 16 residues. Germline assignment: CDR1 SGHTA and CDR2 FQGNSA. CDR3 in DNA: TGTGCCAGCAGCTTAGCGGCAGGGGGGACGAGCTATGGCTACACCTTC. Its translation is CASSLAAGGTSYGYTF.

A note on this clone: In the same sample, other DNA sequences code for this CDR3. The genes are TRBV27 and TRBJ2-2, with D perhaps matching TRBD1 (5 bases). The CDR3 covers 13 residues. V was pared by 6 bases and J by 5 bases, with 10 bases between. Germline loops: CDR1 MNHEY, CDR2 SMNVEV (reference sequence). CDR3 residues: CASRVSGTGELFF. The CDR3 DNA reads TGTGCCAGCAGGGTGTCAGGGACCGGGGAGCTGTTTTTT.

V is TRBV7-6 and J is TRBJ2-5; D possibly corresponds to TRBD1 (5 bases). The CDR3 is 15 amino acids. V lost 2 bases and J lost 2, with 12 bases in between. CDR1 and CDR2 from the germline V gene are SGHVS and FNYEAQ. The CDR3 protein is CASSLRTLGQETQYF. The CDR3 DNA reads TGTGCCAGCAGCTTAAGGACACTCGGGCAAGAGACCCAGTACTTC.

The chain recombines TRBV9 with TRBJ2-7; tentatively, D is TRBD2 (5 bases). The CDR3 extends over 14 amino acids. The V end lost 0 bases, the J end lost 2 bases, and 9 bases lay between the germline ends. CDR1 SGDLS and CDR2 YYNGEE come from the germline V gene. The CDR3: CASSVEFGTYEQYF. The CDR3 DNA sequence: TGTGCCAGCAGCGTAGAGTTCGGGACCTACGAGCAGTACTTC.

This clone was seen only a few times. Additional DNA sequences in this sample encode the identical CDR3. The CDR3 coding sequence is TGTGCCAGCTCACCGGACAGTAATCAGCCCCAGCATTTT. Residues: CASSPDSNQPQHF. The chain recombines TRBV18 with TRBJ1-5; D might be TRBD1 (6 bases). The germline V and J ends were trimmed by 3 bases and 4 bases, with 7 bases remaining between them. This CDR3 is built from 13 residues. Germline values: CDR1 KGHSH, CDR2 LQKENI. Filled out from reference TRBV18 and TRBJ1-5, the complete variable domain reads NAGVMQNPRHLVRRRGQEARLRCSPMKGHSHVYWYRQLPEEGLKFMVYLQKENIIDESGMPKERFSAEFPKEGPSILRIQQVVRGDSAAYFCASSPDSNQPQHFGDGTRLSIL.

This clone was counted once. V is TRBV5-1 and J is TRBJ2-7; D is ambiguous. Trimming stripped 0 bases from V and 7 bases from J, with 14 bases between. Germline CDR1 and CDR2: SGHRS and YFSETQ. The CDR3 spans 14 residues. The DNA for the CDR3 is TGCGCCAGCAGCTTGGTTACCCGGGTGGGTGAGCAGTACTTC. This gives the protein CASSLVTRVGEQYF.

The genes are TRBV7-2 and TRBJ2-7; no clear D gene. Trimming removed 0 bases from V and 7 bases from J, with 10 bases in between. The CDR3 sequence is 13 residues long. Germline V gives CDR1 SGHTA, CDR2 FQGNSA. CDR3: CASSLAVGREQYF. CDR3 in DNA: TGTGCCAGCAGCTTAGCGGTTGGCAGGGAGCAGTACTTC. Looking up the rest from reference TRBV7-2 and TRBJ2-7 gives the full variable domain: GAGVSQSPSNKVTEKGKDVELRCDPISGHTALYWYRQSLGQGLEFLIYFQGNSAPDKSGLPSDRFSAERTGGSVSTLTIQRTQQEDSAVYLCASSLAVGREQYFGPGTRLTVT.

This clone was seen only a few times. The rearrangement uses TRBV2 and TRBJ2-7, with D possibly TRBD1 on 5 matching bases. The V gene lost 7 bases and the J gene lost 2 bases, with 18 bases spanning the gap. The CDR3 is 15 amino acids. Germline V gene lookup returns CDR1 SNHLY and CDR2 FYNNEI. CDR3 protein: CASTKNGQGAYEQYF. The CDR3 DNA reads TGTGCCAGCACCAAAAACGGGCAGGGTGCCTACGAGCAGTACTTC. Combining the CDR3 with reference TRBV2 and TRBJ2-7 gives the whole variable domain EPEVTQTPSHQVTQMGQEVILRCVPISNHLYFYWYRQILGQKVEFLVSFYNNEISEKSEIFDDQFSVERPDGSNFTLKIRSTKLEDSAMYFCASTKNGQGAYEQYFGPGTRLTVT.

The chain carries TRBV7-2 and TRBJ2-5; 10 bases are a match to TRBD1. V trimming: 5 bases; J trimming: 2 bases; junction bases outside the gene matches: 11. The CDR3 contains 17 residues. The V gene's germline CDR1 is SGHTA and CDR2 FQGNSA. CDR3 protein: CASSPPGQGGRQETQYF. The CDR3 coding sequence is TGTGCCAGCAGCCCCCCAGGACAGGGGGGTAGGCAAGAGACCCAGTACTTC.

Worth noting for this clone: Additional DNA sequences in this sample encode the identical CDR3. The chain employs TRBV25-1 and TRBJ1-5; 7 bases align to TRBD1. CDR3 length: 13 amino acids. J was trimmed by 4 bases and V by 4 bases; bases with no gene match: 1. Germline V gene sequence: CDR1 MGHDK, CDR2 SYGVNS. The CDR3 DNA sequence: TGTGCCAGCAGTGCACAGGGGAATCAGCCCCAGCATTTT. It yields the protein CASSAQGNQPQHF.

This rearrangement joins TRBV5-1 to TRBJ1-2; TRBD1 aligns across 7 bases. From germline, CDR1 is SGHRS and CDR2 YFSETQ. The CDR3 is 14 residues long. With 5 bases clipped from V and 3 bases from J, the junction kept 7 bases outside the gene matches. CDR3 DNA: TGCGCCAGCAGAAAGGACAGGAATTACTATGGCTACACCTTC. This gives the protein CASRKDRNYYGYTF. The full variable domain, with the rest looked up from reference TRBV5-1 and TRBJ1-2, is KAGVTQTPRYLIKTRGQQVTLSCSPISGHRSVSWYQQTPGQGLQFLFEYFSETQRNKGNFPGRFSGRQFSNSRSEMNVSTLELGDSALYLCASRKDRNYYGYTFGSGTRLTVV.

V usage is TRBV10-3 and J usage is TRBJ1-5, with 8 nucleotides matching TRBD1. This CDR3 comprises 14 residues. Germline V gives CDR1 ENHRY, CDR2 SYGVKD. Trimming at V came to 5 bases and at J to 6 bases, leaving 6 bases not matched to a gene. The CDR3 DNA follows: TGTGCCATCAGTCCCGACAGGGGTCTTCAGCCCCAGCATTTT. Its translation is CAISPDRGLQPQHF.

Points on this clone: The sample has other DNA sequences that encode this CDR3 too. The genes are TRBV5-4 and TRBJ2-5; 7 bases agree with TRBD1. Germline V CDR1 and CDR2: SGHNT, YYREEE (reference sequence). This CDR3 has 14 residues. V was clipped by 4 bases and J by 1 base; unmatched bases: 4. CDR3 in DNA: TGTGCCAGCAGCAGGGACAGAGGCCAAGAGACCCAGTACTTC. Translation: CASSRDRGQETQYF.

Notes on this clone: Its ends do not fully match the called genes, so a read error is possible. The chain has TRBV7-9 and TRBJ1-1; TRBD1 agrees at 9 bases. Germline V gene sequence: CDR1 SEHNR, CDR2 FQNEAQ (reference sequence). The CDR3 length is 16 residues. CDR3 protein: CASSLTAGTGNPEAFF. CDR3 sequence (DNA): TGTGCCAGCAGCTTAACAGCCGGGACAGGGAACCCTGAAGCTTTCTTT.

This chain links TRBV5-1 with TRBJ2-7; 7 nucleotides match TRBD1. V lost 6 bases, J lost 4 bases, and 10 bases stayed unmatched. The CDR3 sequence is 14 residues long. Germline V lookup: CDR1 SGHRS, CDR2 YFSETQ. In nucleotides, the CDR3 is TGCGCCAGCAAACCATCGACAGGGCCATACGAGCAGTACTTC. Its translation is CASKPSTGPYEQYF.

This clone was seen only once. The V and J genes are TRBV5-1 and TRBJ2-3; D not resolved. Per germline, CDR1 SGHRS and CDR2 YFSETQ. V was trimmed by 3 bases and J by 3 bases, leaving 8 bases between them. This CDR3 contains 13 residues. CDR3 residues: CASSSGETDTQYF. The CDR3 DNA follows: TGCGCCAGCAGCTCAGGCGAGACAGATACGCAGTATTTT.

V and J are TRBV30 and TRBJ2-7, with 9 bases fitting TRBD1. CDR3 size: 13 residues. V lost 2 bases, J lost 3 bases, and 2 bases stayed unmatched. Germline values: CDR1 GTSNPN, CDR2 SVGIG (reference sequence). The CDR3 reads CAWSRDRDYEQYF. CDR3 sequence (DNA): TGTGCCTGGAGTAGGGACAGGGACTACGAGCAGTACTTC.